The rows below give T cell receptor beta chains drawn from one sample of a study of cytomegalovirus exposure and HLA in healthy donors. The assay was immunoSEQ multiplex PCR, and TCRdb's table has in-frame clones only and misses some. Among about 120,000 clones, roughly 80% were seen once, and the ten largest hold about 3.7%. The sample taken for sequencing was PBMCs. The origin of the receptors is a woman aged 40 to 50 in good health and CMV-seropositive. Both conserved end residues are part of each CDR3. Each record gives: D gene, clone size, J gene, V gene, CDR3 protein, CDR3 DNA. D genes are given only for firm matches. Rows give clone size only sometimes, using once, few, many, or a class for an expanded clone.

d_gene: .
abundance: .
j_gene: TRBJ1-1
v_gene: TRBV19
CDR3aa: CASRNLRLGEENTEAFF
CDR3nt: TGTGCCAGTAGAAACCTACGGCTAGGGGAAGAGAACACTGAAGCTTTCTTT

d_gene: .
abundance: .
j_gene: TRBJ1-3
v_gene: TRBV7-8
CDR3aa: CASSLGRGSGNTIYF
CDR3nt: TGTGCCAGCAGCTTAGGGCGGGGCTCTGGAAACACCATATATTTT

d_gene: TRBD2
abundance: .
j_gene: TRBJ2-7
v_gene: TRBV5-1
CDR3aa: CASSPGLAGGYLPYEQYF
CDR3nt: TGCGCCAGCAGCCCAGGACTAGCGGGAGGGTACCTACCCTACGAGCAGTACTTC

d_gene: .
abundance: few
j_gene: TRBJ1-1
v_gene: TRBV5-1
CDR3aa: CASSLVTATLNTEAFF
CDR3nt: TGCGCCAGCAGCTTGGTTACAGCAACCTTGAACACTGAAGCTTTCTTT

d_gene: .
abundance: .
j_gene: TRBJ1-2
v_gene: TRBV7-9
CDR3aa: CASSLGDTDYGYTF
CDR3nt: TGTGCCAGCAGCTTAGGGGACACGGACTATGGCTACACCTTC

d_gene: TRBD2
abundance: .
j_gene: TRBJ2-3
v_gene: TRBV2
CDR3aa: CASWGAGVGTDTQYF
CDR3nt: TGTGCCAGCTGGGGAGCGGGAGTGGGCACAGATACGCAGTATTTT

d_gene: .
abundance: .
j_gene: TRBJ1-2
v_gene: TRBV28
CDR3aa: CASSLWQGQSYGYTF
CDR3nt: TGTGCCAGCAGTTTATGGCAGGGGCAGAGCTATGGCTACACCTTC

d_gene: TRBD2
abundance: .
j_gene: TRBJ2-3
v_gene: TRBV6-4
CDR3aa: CASPGGGSRTDTQYF
CDR3nt: TGTGCCAGCCCGGGGGGGGGATCCCGCACAGATACGCAGTATTTT

d_gene: .
abundance: .
j_gene: TRBJ2-1
v_gene: TRBV11-3
CDR3aa: CASSPRTGGYNEQFF
CDR3nt: TGTGCCAGCAGCCCCCGGACCGGGGGTTATAATGAGCAGTTCTTC

d_gene: TRBD1
abundance: .
j_gene: TRBJ1-1
v_gene: TRBV25-1
CDR3aa: CASSKGQQNTEAFF
CDR3nt: TGTGCCAGCAGTAAGGGACAGCAGAACACTGAAGCTTTCTTT

d_gene: .
abundance: .
j_gene: TRBJ2-3
v_gene: TRBV27
CDR3aa: CASRAWQGSTDTQYF
CDR3nt: TGTGCCAGCAGGGCGTGGCAGGGAAGCACAGATACGCAGTATTTT

d_gene: .
abundance: .
j_gene: TRBJ1-1
v_gene: TRBV2
CDR3aa: CASSGLFTEAFF
CDR3nt: TGTGCCAGCTCAGGGTTATTCACTGAAGCTTTCTTT

d_gene: .
abundance: .
j_gene: TRBJ1-4
v_gene: TRBV11-1
CDR3aa: CASSLPGAPEKLFF
CDR3nt: TGTGCCAGCAGCTTACCAGGGGCGCCTGAAAAACTGTTTTTT

d_gene: .
abundance: .
j_gene: TRBJ2-2
v_gene: TRBV19
CDR3aa: CASNLRGENTGELFF
CDR3nt: TGTGCCAGTAACCTAAGAGGCGAGAACACCGGGGAGCTGTTTTTT

d_gene: .
abundance: .
j_gene: TRBJ2-3
v_gene: TRBV9
CDR3aa: CASSVSSTDTQYF
CDR3nt: TGTGCCAGCAGCGTATCGTCCACAGATACGCAGTATTTT

d_gene: TRBD2
abundance: once
j_gene: TRBJ2-3
v_gene: TRBV5-4
CDR3aa: CASNLGIDSGTLRDTQYF
CDR3nt: TGTGCCAGCAACCTCGGTATTGATAGCGGGACGTTAAGAGATACGCAGTATTTT

d_gene: TRBD2
abundance: .
j_gene: TRBJ2-1
v_gene: TRBV30
CDR3aa: CAWSGLGEGYNEQFF
CDR3nt: TGTGCCTGGAGTGGTTTGGGGGAGGGATACAATGAGCAGTTCTTC

d_gene: TRBD2
abundance: .
j_gene: TRBJ2-7
v_gene: TRBV4-2
CDR3aa: CASSQWTGTRRYEQYF
CDR3nt: TGTGCCAGCAGCCAATGGACCGGGACTAGACGATACGAGCAGTACTTC

d_gene: TRBD1
abundance: .
j_gene: TRBJ2-7
v_gene: TRBV4-1
CDR3aa: CASSQAGQSYEQYF
CDR3nt: TGCGCCAGCAGCCAAGCGGGACAGAGCTACGAGCAGTACTTC

d_gene: .
abundance: .
j_gene: TRBJ1-1
v_gene: TRBV11-2
CDR3aa: CASSLDLTGTEAFF
CDR3nt: TGTGCCAGCAGCTTAGATCTGACAGGAACTGAAGCTTTCTTT

d_gene: .
abundance: .
j_gene: TRBJ2-3
v_gene: TRBV29-1
CDR3aa: CSVSRPSGFTDTQYF
CDR3nt: TGCAGCGTCTCCCGCCCGAGCGGGTTCACAGATACGCAGTATTTT

d_gene: TRBD2
abundance: .
j_gene: TRBJ2-7
v_gene: TRBV7-9
CDR3aa: CASSFPGLNSYEQYF
CDR3nt: TGTGCCAGCAGCTTCCCGGGACTAAACTCCTACGAGCAGTACTTC

d_gene: .
abundance: .
j_gene: TRBJ1-1
v_gene: TRBV30
CDR3aa: CAWSAGGSEAFF
CDR3nt: TGTGCCTGGAGTGCTGGGGGCTCTGAAGCTTTCTTT

d_gene: TRBD1
abundance: .
j_gene: TRBJ1-5
v_gene: TRBV19
CDR3aa: CASTLTSVGIFGQGNQPQHF
CDR3nt: TGTGCCAGTACCCTAACCTCAGTGGGAATCTTTGGACAGGGGAATCAGCCCCAGCATTTT

d_gene: TRBD1
abundance: .
j_gene: TRBJ1-1
v_gene: TRBV6-6
CDR3aa: CASTPQGAEAFF
CDR3nt: TGTGCCAGCACCCCCCAGGGGGCTGAAGCTTTCTTT

d_gene: TRBD1
abundance: .
j_gene: TRBJ1-1
v_gene: TRBV27
CDR3aa: CASSSDRELTEAFF
CDR3nt: TGTGCCAGCAGTTCCGACAGGGAATTAACTGAAGCTTTCTTT

d_gene: .
abundance: .
j_gene: TRBJ2-3
v_gene: TRBV5-1
CDR3aa: CASSLAASATDTQYF
CDR3nt: TGCGCCAGCAGCTTGGCCGCCAGCGCAACAGATACGCAGTATTTT

d_gene: .
abundance: .
j_gene: TRBJ2-7
v_gene: TRBV18
CDR3aa: CASSRGDEQYF
CDR3nt: TGTGCCAGCTCACGAGGCGACGAGCAGTACTTC

d_gene: .
abundance: .
j_gene: TRBJ2-5
v_gene: TRBV5-1
CDR3aa: CASSVSGTPQETQYF
CDR3nt: TGCGCCAGCAGCGTCTCGGGGACACCGCAAGAGACCCAGTACTTC

d_gene: .
abundance: .
j_gene: TRBJ1-1
v_gene: TRBV10-2
CDR3aa: CASSEKGMNTEAFF
CDR3nt: TGCGCCAGCAGTGAGAAGGGGATGAACACTGAAGCTTTCTTT

d_gene: TRBD1
abundance: once
j_gene: TRBJ2-2
v_gene: TRBV2
CDR3aa: CASSEAGAGGTGELFF
CDR3nt: TGTGCCAGCAGTGAAGCAGGGGCAGGGGGCACCGGGGAGCTGTTTTTT

d_gene: TRBD1
abundance: .
j_gene: TRBJ1-6
v_gene: TRBV5-7
CDR3aa: CASSLVWTGDSPLHF
CDR3nt: TGTGCCAGCAGCTTGGTTTGGACAGGGGATTCACCCCTCCACTTT

d_gene: TRBD1
abundance: .
j_gene: TRBJ2-1
v_gene: TRBV4-3
CDR3aa: CASSSTGERQFF
CDR3nt: TGCGCCAGCAGCTCGACAGGGGAACGGCAGTTCTTC

d_gene: .
abundance: .
j_gene: TRBJ2-7
v_gene: TRBV18
CDR3aa: CASSPGASQGQQYF
CDR3nt: TGTGCCAGCTCACCCGGTGCGAGCCAGGGCCAGCAGTACTTC

d_gene: TRBD1
abundance: .
j_gene: TRBJ1-5
v_gene: TRBV7-8
CDR3aa: CASSLAGGDRTYSNQPQHF
CDR3nt: TGTGCCAGCAGCTTAGCGGGGGGGGACAGGACCTATAGCAATCAGCCCCAGCATTTT

d_gene: .
abundance: .
j_gene: TRBJ2-1
v_gene: TRBV28
CDR3aa: CASSLGPPRDEQFF
CDR3nt: TGTGCCAGCAGTCTAGGGCCCCCGAGGGATGAGCAGTTCTTC